This T cell receptor beta chain came from a study of T-cell memory formation after mild COVID-19. Study-wide background: The two donors had largely donor-specific TCR clusters. Study conclusions and caveats: Confirmation of SARS-CoV-2 specificity was lacking for second-wave clones peaking day 37. In pre-infection memory, a portion of responding clones appeared, which suggested that cross-reactive memory joined.

Trimming at V came to 2 bases and at J to 3 bases, leaving 15 bases not matched to a gene. The CDR3 sequence is 18 residues long. Germline V gene lookup returns CDR1 MNHEY and CDR2 SMNVEV (reference sequence). A few counts support this clonotype. Its specificity is not known. TCR alpha and TCR beta cDNA libraries carrying sample barcodes and UMIs were produced by 5'RACE using constant-segment primers. From the 5' RACE reads, TCRdb called clonotypes with MiXCR, one entry per CDR3 protein. In the table there are about 110,000 distinct CDR3 sequences, 15% to 20% of which are singletons. The rearrangement links TRBV27 to TRBJ2-7, with TRBD2 matching over 8 bases. The sequenced material came from PBMCs or a T cell subset sorted from them (not recorded which). This receptor was taken from an adult woman who had mild COVID-19 (a few samples of this study predate the infection). Cell type and time point are not known. This CDR3 is CASSLTPLWAGGNYEQYF. The CDR3, as DNA: TGTGCCAGCAGTTTAACCCCCTTGTGGGCGGGGGGCAACTACGAGCAGTACTTC.